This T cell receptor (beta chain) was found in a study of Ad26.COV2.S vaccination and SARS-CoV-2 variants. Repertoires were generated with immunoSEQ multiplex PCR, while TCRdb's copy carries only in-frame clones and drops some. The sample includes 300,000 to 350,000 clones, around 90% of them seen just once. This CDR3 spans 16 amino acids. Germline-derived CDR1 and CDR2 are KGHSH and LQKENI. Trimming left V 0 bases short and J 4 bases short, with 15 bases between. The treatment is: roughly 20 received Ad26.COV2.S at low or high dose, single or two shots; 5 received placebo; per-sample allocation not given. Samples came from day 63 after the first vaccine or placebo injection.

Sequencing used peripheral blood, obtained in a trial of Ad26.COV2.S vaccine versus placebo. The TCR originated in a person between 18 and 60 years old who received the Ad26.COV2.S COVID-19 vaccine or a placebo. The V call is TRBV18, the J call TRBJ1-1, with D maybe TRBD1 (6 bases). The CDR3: CASSPPYGGVSTEAFF. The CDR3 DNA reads TGTGCCAGCTCACCACCTTACGGGGGCGTAAGCACTGAAGCTTTCTTT.